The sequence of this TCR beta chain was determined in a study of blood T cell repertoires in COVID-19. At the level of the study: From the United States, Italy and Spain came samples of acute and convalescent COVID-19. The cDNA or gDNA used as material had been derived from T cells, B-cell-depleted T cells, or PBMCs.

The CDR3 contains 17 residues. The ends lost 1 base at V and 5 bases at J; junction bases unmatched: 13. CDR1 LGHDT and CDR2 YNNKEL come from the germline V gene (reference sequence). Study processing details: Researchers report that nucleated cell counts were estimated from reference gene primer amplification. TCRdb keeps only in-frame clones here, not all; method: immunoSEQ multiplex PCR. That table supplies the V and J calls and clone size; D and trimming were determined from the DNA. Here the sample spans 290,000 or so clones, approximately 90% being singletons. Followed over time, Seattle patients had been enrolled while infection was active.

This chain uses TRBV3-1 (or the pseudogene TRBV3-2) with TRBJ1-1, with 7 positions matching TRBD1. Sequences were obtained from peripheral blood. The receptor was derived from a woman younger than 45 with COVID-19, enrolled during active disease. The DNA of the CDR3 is TGTGCCAGCAGCCAAGTGCACAGGGGAACGGCGGCGACTGAAGCTTTCTTT. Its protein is CASSQVHRGTAATEAFF.